Listed here are 21 T cell receptor beta chains from one sample, sequenced in a study of cytomegalovirus exposure and HLA in healthy donors. 60 Vbeta and 13 Jbeta primers were used in PCR. Data came from immunoSEQ multiplex PCR; TCRdb stores just in-frame clones and leaves some out. The sample lists tens of thousands of clones; about two thirds were seen once. Sequences were obtained from PBMCs. The receptors originated from a man between 25 and 39 years old in good health and CMV-seropositive.

This clone was counted many times. The CDR3 DNA follows: TGTGCCAGCAGTTACCGTTATAGCGGTCGGGAGACCCAGTACTTC. Protein sequence: CASSYRYSGRETQYF. The rearrangement uses TRBV6-5 and TRBJ2-5, with D possibly being TRBD2 (6 bases). V was shortened by 2 bases and J by 5 bases, with 15 bases between the two germline ends. Germline CDR1 and CDR2: MNHEY and SVGAGI. CDR3 size: 15 residues.

This rearrangement joins TRBV10-1 to TRBJ1-1; D uncertain. The CDR3 is 12 residues long. V dropped 3 bases and J dropped 11 bases, with 13 bases sitting between them. Looked up from germline, CDR1 is WNHNN and CDR2 is SYGVQD (reference sequence). The chain's CDR3 is CASSDSGEIAFF. CDR3 bases: TGCGCCAGCAGTGATAGCGGGGAAATTGCTTTCTTT.

The J gene is TRBJ2-1, the V gene TRBV5-1; weak D call: TRBD1 (5 bases). Deletions cut 2 bases from V and 2 bases from J, with 8 bases between. Germline CDR1 reads SGHRS; CDR2 reads YFSETQ. CDR3 length equals 14 residues. In DNA form, the CDR3 reads TGCGCCAGCAGCTTTAGGGGAACCTACAATGAGCAGTTCTTC. The encoded protein is CASSFRGTYNEQFF.

This clone was detected only a few times. The junction departs from the called germline gene at one end, perhaps through a read error. J is TRBJ2-7 and V is TRBV6-1; D is unresolved. CDR1 and CDR2 from the germline V gene are MNHNS and SASEGT. This CDR3 contains 11 residues. As DNA, the CDR3 is TGTGCCAGCAGTGAACGTTTAAGGCAGGACTTC. This sequence encodes CASSERLRQDF.

In its sample, this clone was seen once. The J gene is TRBJ2-2, the V gene TRBV13; TRBD1 aligns across 9 bases. This CDR3 comprises 16 residues. V lost 5 bases, J lost 7 bases, and 11 bases stayed unmatched. Germline V gene sequence: CDR1 PRHDT, CDR2 FYEKMQ (reference sequence). CDR3 in DNA: TGTGCCAGCAGCATAAGACAGGGGGTCCAAGGCGGGGAGCTGTTTTTT. Its protein product is CASSIRQGVQGGELFF.

CDR3 DNA sequence: TGTGCCAGCAGCCCCCTAGTTAGTTCAGATACGCAGTATTTT. Its translation: CASSPLVSSDTQYF. This rearrangement joins TRBV7-8 to TRBJ2-3, with unresolved D. The CDR3 runs 14 residues. With 5 bases removed from V and 4 bases from J, the gap between germline ends came to 13 bases. Germline V lookup: CDR1 SGHVS, CDR2 FQNEAQ.

This clone was observed a few times. V is TRBV18 and J is TRBJ2-3, with 15 bases that match TRBD2. From germline, CDR1 is KGHSH and CDR2 LQKENI. The J segment lost 3 bases and the V segment lost 3 bases, leaving 4 bases of the junction unmatched. The CDR3 loop spans 17 amino acids. The CDR3 DNA reads TGTGCCAGCTCACCCTCGGGACTAGCGGGGGGAACAGATACGCAGTATTTT. As protein: CASSPSGLAGGTDTQYF.

This clone occurred a few times. The J gene is TRBJ2-2, the V gene TRBV6-1, with 7 bases lining up with TRBD1. Trimming at V came to 3 bases and at J to 0 bases, leaving 1 base not matched to a gene. Looked up from germline, CDR1 is MNHNS and CDR2 is SASEGT. CDR3 length equals 15 residues. The CDR3 here is CASSEQGANTGELFF. The CDR3 DNA follows: TGTGCCAGCAGTGAGCAGGGGGCGAACACCGGGGAGCTGTTTTTT.

A few counts support this clone. The chain recombines TRBV2 with TRBJ2-3, with TRBD1 identical over 7 bases. The CDR3 sequence is 14 residues long. V lost 7 bases to trimming and J lost 2 bases; unmatched junction nucleotides: 6. The germline CDR1 and CDR2 sequences are SNHLY and FYNNEI. This chain's CDR3 is CASKTDRNTDTQYF. CDR3 coding DNA: TGTGCCAGCAAGACGGACAGGAACACAGATACGCAGTATTTT.

The gene calls are TRBV11-2 and TRBJ1-2; D possibly corresponds to TRBD1 (5 bases). There are 14 residues in the CDR3. Germline CDR1 is SGHAT and CDR2 is FQNNGV. V lost 4 bases and J 2 bases, leaving 11 bases between the germline ends. CDR3: CASSSIQGNYGYTF. DNA for the CDR3: TGTGCCAGCAGCTCCATTCAGGGAAACTATGGCTACACCTTC. The full variable domain, completed using reference TRBV11-2 and TRBJ1-2, is EAGVAQSPRYKIIEKRQSVAFWCNPISGHATLYWYQQILGQGPKLLIQFQNNGVVDDSQLPKDRFSAERLKGVDSTLKIQPAKLEDSAVYLCASSSIQGNYGYTFGSGTRLTVV.

This clone is a singleton in its sample. The V call is TRBV6-5, the J call TRBJ2-3; no definite D call. CDR1 is MNHEY, CDR2 SVGAGI, per germline. The CDR3 runs 12 residues. Trimming pared 4 bases from V and 3 bases from J, leaving 5 bases between. CDR3 protein: CASSSGTDTQYF. Written as DNA, the CDR3 is TGTGCCAGCAGTTCCGGGACAGATACGCAGTATTTT.

This chain connects TRBV2 to TRBJ1-5; D is perhaps TRBD1 (5 bases). The CDR3 totals 13 residues. The germline V and J ends were trimmed by 9 bases and 4 bases, with 13 bases remaining between them. CDR1 and CDR2 (germline): SNHLY, FYNNEI. The CDR3 is CASEIRANQPQHF. In nucleotides, the CDR3 is TGTGCCAGTGAAATCAGGGCTAATCAGCCCCAGCATTTT.

This rearrangement joins TRBV2 to TRBJ2-7, with D possibly being TRBD2 (6 bases). CDR3 length equals 15 residues. CDR1 and CDR2 from the germline V gene are SNHLY and FYNNEI. The germline V and J ends were trimmed by 8 bases and 7 bases, with 24 bases remaining between them. CDR3 in amino acids: CASLNGRELRGEQYF. CDR3 DNA: TGTGCCAGCCTTAACGGACGGGAGCTGCGTGGGGAGCAGTACTTC. Combining the CDR3 with reference TRBV2 and TRBJ2-7 gives the whole variable domain EPEVTQTPSHQVTQMGQEVILRCVPISNHLYFYWYRQILGQKVEFLVSFYNNEISEKSEIFDDQFSVERPDGSNFTLKIRSTKLEDSAMYFCASLNGRELRGEQYFGPGTRLTVT.

This chain links TRBV29-1 with TRBJ1-5; D is undetermined. The V and J ends lost 6 bases and 6 bases respectively, with 21 bases between them. CDR1 is SQVTM, CDR2 ANQGSEA, per germline. The CDR3 has 15 amino acids. Here the CDR3 reads CSVADGIIGSQPQHF. The CDR3 DNA sequence: TGCAGCGTCGCCGACGGGATAATAGGAAGTCAGCCCCAGCATTTT. The full variable domain, completed using reference TRBV29-1 and TRBJ1-5, is SAVISQKPSRDICQRGTSLTIQCQVDSQVTMMFWYRQQPGQSLTLIATANQGSEATYESGFVIDKFPISRPNLTFSTLTVSNMSPEDSSIYLCSVADGIIGSQPQHFGDGTRLSIL.

This clone was observed a few times. The chain uses TRBV6-5 and TRBJ1-5; 7 bases are a match to TRBD1. CDR3 length: 15 amino acids. V trimming: 6 bases; J trimming: 3 bases; junction bases outside the gene matches: 8. Per germline, CDR1 MNHEY and CDR2 SVGAGI. In DNA form, the CDR3 reads TGTGCCAGCAGAGCCTCGACAGGGATCAATCAGCCCCAGCATTTT. Its translation is CASRASTGINQPQHF.

The rearrangement links TRBV30 to TRBJ2-1; TRBD1 might be the D (6 bases). Trimming removed 0 bases at V and 6 bases at J, with 9 bases between. This CDR3 has 13 residues. CDR1 and CDR2 from the germline V gene are GTSNPN and SVGIG (reference sequence). The DNA for the CDR3 is TGTGCCTGGAGTGTACGCAGGGGCAATGAGCAGTTCTTC. Amino acids: CAWSVRRGNEQFF.

The J gene is TRBJ1-4, the V gene TRBV5-6; TRBD1 is a possible D gene (6 bases). The V end lost 4 bases, the J end lost 4 bases, and 11 bases lay between the germline ends. Germline V gives CDR1 SGHDT, CDR2 YYEEEE. The CDR3 consists of 14 residues. DNA of the CDR3: TGTGCCAGCAGCCCCACAGGGAATAATGAAAAACTGTTTTTT. Its protein product is CASSPTGNNEKLFF.

The chain couples TRBV4-1 to TRBJ2-4; D is ambiguous. Trimming took 3 bases from V and 6 from J, leaving 12 bases between them. CDR1 and CDR2 (germline): MGHRA, YSYEKL. The CDR3 runs 14 residues. CDR3 residues: CASSQEGTGNIQYF. The DNA of the CDR3 is TGCGCCAGCAGCCAGGAAGGAACGGGAAACATTCAGTACTTC.

The rearrangement links TRBV6-5 to TRBJ2-7, with D perhaps matching TRBD2 (5 bases). The CDR3 contains 14 residues. V lost 0 bases to trimming and J lost 2 bases, with 8 bases between them. The germline V gene encodes CDR1 MNHEY and CDR2 SVGAGI. For the CDR3, the DNA is TGTGCCAGCAGTTACTCGAGGGCCCCCTACGAGCAGTACTTC. Translating gives CASSYSRAPYEQYF.

This rearrangement joins TRBV5-1 to TRBJ2-4; D might be TRBD1 (5 bases). Germline V gene sequence: CDR1 SGHRS, CDR2 YFSETQ. Trimming left V 0 bases short and J 8 bases short, with 9 bases between. This CDR3 contains 13 residues. The CDR3 reads CASSLGQGDIQYF. The CDR3 DNA reads TGCGCCAGCAGCTTGGGACAAGGGGACATTCAGTACTTC.

The chain combines TRBV2 with TRBJ1-5; 10 bases map to TRBD1. Germline values: CDR1 SNHLY, CDR2 FYNNEI. J was trimmed by 7 bases and V by 4 bases; bases with no gene match: 1. The CDR3 consists of 13 residues. CDR3 sequence: CASSGQGAQPQHF. CDR3 nucleotides: TGTGCCAGCAGTGGACAGGGGGCCCAGCCCCAGCATTTT.